These 23 T cell receptor beta chains share one sample of origin, sequenced in a study of naive and memory T cell subsets. Four PCR rounds used nested alpha and beta constant region primers plus the SP2 primer. TCRdb re-derived calls from the 5' RACE reads in MiXCR, one entry per CDR3 protein. Of roughly 110 distinct CDR3 sequences listed, 80% to 85% are singletons. A UMI-containing oligonucleotide was joined by 3' ligation to the TCR cDNA template. All receptors derive from a male donor in good health. This table probably holds off-target reads from a library built for another chain.

This sequence joins TRBV4-2 and TRBJ1-2, with a possible D match to TRBD1 (6 bases). CDR1 is LGHNA and CDR2 is YNFKEQ in the germline V gene. Trimming removed 0 bases at V and 2 bases at J, with 10 bases between. The CDR3 covers 15 residues. The CDR3 loop reads CASSQERGQNYGYTF. CDR3 coding DNA: TGTGCCAGCAGCCAAGAAAGAGGACAGAACTATGGCTACACCTTC.

The table lists this clonotype with a count of one. This chain joins TRBV20-1 and TRBJ2-3; 7 bases agree with TRBD2. The CDR3 is 11 amino acids. Per the germline V gene, CDR1 is DFQATT and CDR2 is SNEGSKA (reference sequence). The CDR3 DNA sequence: TGCCTAGCGGCTAGCACAGATACGCAGTATTTT. Translated: CLAASTDTQYF.

This clonotype appeared a single time. The rearrangement links TRBV7-2 to TRBJ2-7; D not certain. The CDR3 has 14 residues. Germline V gives CDR1 SGHTA, CDR2 FQGNSA. V lost 5 bases and J 2 bases, leaving 13 bases between the germline ends. CDR3 sequence: CASSGYIHPYEQYF. Written as DNA, the CDR3 is TGTGCCAGCAGCGGGTATATACACCCCTACGAGCAGTACTTC.

The V gene is TRBV29-1, the J gene TRBJ2-1; 7 nucleotides match TRBD2. V shed 8 bases and J 14 bases; nucleotides not matched to a gene: 18. Germline V gene lookup returns CDR1 SQVTM and CDR2 ANQGSEA. The CDR3 length is 13 residues. DNA for the CDR3: TGCAGCCATACTAGCGCGAGGATCCGAGCGGAGTTCTTC. Encoded protein: CSHTSARIRAEFF.

The chain has TRBV28 and TRBJ1-6; TRBD1 matches 10 bases. Germline CDR1 and CDR2: MDHEN and SYDVKM. CDR3 length equals 15 residues. The V gene end was trimmed by 6 bases and the J gene end by 13 bases; junction bases not matched to a gene: 12. CDR3 nucleotides: TGTGCCAGCAGCTTTCCCGGGACAGGGGAAAACCCCCTCCACTTT. Protein: CASSFPGTGENPLHF.

The gene calls are TRBV7-2 and TRBJ2-3; the match to TRBD2 covers 9 bases. The CDR3 has 14 residues. After removal of 8 bases from V and 8 bases from J, the junction contained 11 bases not matched to a gene. The germline CDR1 and CDR2 sequences are SGHTA and FQGNSA. The DNA for the CDR3 is TGTGCCAGCGCCGGTGGGGCGGGAGGGCTTACGCAGTATTTT. Amino acid sequence: CASAGGAGGLTQYF. The full variable domain, rest sourced from reference TRBV7-2 and TRBJ2-3, is GAGVSQSPSNKVTEKGKDVELRCDPISGHTALYWYRQSLGQGLEFLIYFQGNSAPDKSGLPSDRFSAERTGGSVSTLTIQRTQQEDSAVYLCASAGGAGGLTQYFGPGTRLTVL.

V usage is TRBV7-9 and J usage is TRBJ1-1; tentatively, D is TRBD1 (6 bases). The germline gives CDR1 SEHNR, CDR2 FQNEAQ (reference sequence). The V and J ends lost 4 bases and 3 bases respectively, with 12 bases between them. CDR3 size: 14 residues. The CDR3 protein is CASSSGQDYTEAFF. CDR3 bases: TGTGCCAGCAGCTCGGGACAAGACTACACTGAAGCTTTCTTT.

This clonotype has more than one count but fewer than ten. The rearrangement uses TRBV29-1 and TRBJ2-3; D gene uncertain. The CDR3 contains 12 residues. Trimming took 3 bases from V and 0 from J, leaving 4 bases between them. Per germline, CDR1 SQVTM and CDR2 ANQGSEA. CDR3 sequence: CSVDDSTDTQYF. CDR3 DNA: TGCAGCGTTGACGACAGCACAGATACGCAGTATTTT.

The chain links TRBV19 to TRBJ2-5; 9 nucleotides match TRBD1. Trimming took 6 bases from V and 6 from J; bases not matched to a gene: 5. Germline CDR1 is LNHDA and CDR2 is SQIVND (reference sequence). The CDR3 is 13 amino acids. In DNA form, the CDR3 reads TGTGCCAGTAGAGAGACAGGGGGGCAGACCCAGTACTTC. Amino acid sequence: CASRETGGQTQYF.

In this sample, this clonotype turned up a few times. The chain couples TRBV4-2 to TRBJ2-7; D is uncertain. Trimming took 1 base from V and 4 from J, leaving 5 bases between them. This CDR3 spans 12 amino acids. Germline V gene data show CDR1 as LGHNA and CDR2 as YNFKEQ. The CDR3 bases are TGTGCCAGCAGCCAAGTGTCTTACGAGCAGTACTTC. Translation: CASSQVSYEQYF.

The chain uses TRBV19 and TRBJ2-2; 7 bases are shared with TRBD2. The CDR3 loop spans 15 amino acids. The V segment lost 3 bases and the J segment 7 bases; nucleotides outside the gene matches: 8. CDR1 LNHDA and CDR2 SQIVND come from the germline V gene (reference sequence). CDR3 sequence: CASSIQTSFGGELFF. Written as DNA, the CDR3 is TGTGCCAGTAGTATCCAGACTAGCTTCGGCGGGGAGCTGTTTTTT.

This clonotype showed up just a few times. Here the CDR3 reads CSARGNSNIDTYNEQFF. CDR3 nucleotide sequence: TGCAGTGCTAGAGGAAACTCGAACATTGATACCTACAATGAGCAGTTCTTC. J is TRBJ2-1 and V is TRBV20-1; D is unclear. The V gene lost 1 base and the J gene lost 2 bases, with 18 bases spanning the gap. Germline V gene lookup returns CDR1 DFQATT and CDR2 SNEGSKA (reference sequence). The CDR3 runs 17 residues.

V and J are TRBV11-2 and TRBJ2-1; D is unresolved. This CDR3 has 12 amino acids. V lost 1 base and J lost 10, with 8 bases in between. Germline assignment: CDR1 SGHAT and CDR2 FQNNGV. CDR3 DNA: TGTGCCAGCAGCTTAGGTCTGAGCGAGCAGTTCTTC. Protein product: CASSLGLSEQFF.

This chain uses TRBV10-1 with TRBJ1-6, with TRBD1 identical over 11 bases. Per germline, CDR1 WNHNN and CDR2 SYGVQD (reference sequence). CDR3 size: 18 residues. V shed 6 bases and J 6 bases; nucleotides not matched to a gene: 13. In nucleotides, the CDR3 is TGCGCCAGCAGAGTGGACAGGGGGCGCGGTGGATGTAATTCACCCCTCCACTTT. This encodes CASRVDRGRGGCNSPLHF.

The chain uses TRBV10-3 and TRBJ2-3, with D unresolved. The CDR3 spans 12 residues. With 0 bases removed from V and 6 bases from J, the gap between germline ends came to 4 bases. The V gene's germline CDR1 is ENHRY and CDR2 SYGVKD. CDR3 loop: CAISESADTQYF. The DNA for the CDR3 is TGTGCCATCAGTGAGTCGGCCGATACGCAGTATTTT.

This chain joins TRBV5-1 and TRBJ2-1; D uncertain. The V end lost 6 bases, the J end lost 8 bases, and 15 bases lay between the germline ends. The V gene's germline CDR1 is SGHRS and CDR2 YFSETQ. The CDR3 has 13 amino acids. The CDR3 here is CASTPGPSHEQFF. CDR3 nucleotide sequence: TGCGCCAGCACGCCAGGACCCAGCCATGAGCAGTTCTTC.

This chain uses TRBV20-1 with TRBJ2-2; D is unresolved. The V end was cut by 6 bases, the J end by 1 base, with 9 bases between. This CDR3 is 13 amino acids long. The germline gives CDR1 DFQATT, CDR2 SNEGSKA (reference sequence). In DNA form, the CDR3 reads TGCAGTGCGCCGAGCAGGAACACCGGGGAGCTGTTTTTT. Translation: CSAPSRNTGELFF.

This sequence joins TRBV27 and TRBJ2-6, with 12 bases matching TRBD2. The CDR3 is 20 amino acids. Looked up from germline, CDR1 is MNHEY and CDR2 is SMNVEV (reference sequence). The trim removed 5 bases at V and 2 bases at J, leaving 13 bases unmatched. CDR3 in DNA: TGTGCCAGCAGTAACGGTCCGACTAGCGGGAGATTTACTGGGGCCAACGTCCTGACTTTC. The encoded protein is CASSNGPTSGRFTGANVLTF.

This clonotype was seen a handful of times. The J gene is TRBJ2-1, the V gene TRBV4-2, with D possibly TRBD2 on 5 matching bases. Germline CDR1 is LGHNA and CDR2 is YNFKEQ. Trimming shortened V by 0 bases and J by 9 bases, and 12 bases separated the two germline ends. This CDR3 is built from 14 residues. The CDR3 region is CASSQDLGGSEQFF. The CDR3 DNA sequence: TGTGCCAGCAGCCAAGATCTAGGTGGGAGTGAGCAGTTCTTC.

CDR3 sequence: CASSIDRRLAGYNEQFF. The CDR3 nucleotides are TGTGCCAGTAGTATAGATCGTCGACTAGCGGGGTACAATGAGCAGTTCTTC. The V gene is TRBV19, the J gene TRBJ2-1, with 11 bases fitting TRBD2. The V gene end was trimmed by 0 bases and the J gene end by 4 bases; junction bases not matched to a gene: 5. Looked up from germline, CDR1 is LNHDA and CDR2 is SQIVND (reference sequence). This CDR3 comprises 17 residues.

This clonotype appeared a few times. This rearrangement joins TRBV5-4 to TRBJ2-3; 9 nucleotides agree with TRBD2. The CDR3 length is 18 residues. The J segment lost 0 bases and the V segment lost 4 bases, leaving 12 bases of the junction unmatched. Looked up from germline, CDR1 is SGHNT and CDR2 is YYREEE (reference sequence). This CDR3 reads CASSTRLAGWKSTDTQYF. The CDR3 nucleotides are TGTGCCAGCAGCACCCGGCTAGCGGGATGGAAAAGCACAGATACGCAGTATTTT.

This clonotype was recorded a few times. The V and J genes are TRBV29-1 and TRBJ1-4; tentative D call: TRBD1 (5 bases). In germline, CDR1 is SQVTM, CDR2 ANQGSEA. The CDR3 length is 14 residues. Trimming took off 3 bases at V and 8 bases at J, with 16 bases between the two ends. CDR3 coding DNA: TGCAGCGTTGACGTCGGGGGGTTAGGAGAAAAACTGTTTTTT. It codes for CSVDVGGLGEKLFF.

The J gene is TRBJ2-1, the V gene TRBV25-1, with 8 bases that match TRBD2. The germline CDR1 and CDR2 sequences are MGHDK and SYGVNS. The CDR3 spans 15 residues. V shed 4 bases and J 2 bases; nucleotides not matched to a gene: 4. This chain's CDR3 is CASSGSGSTYNEQFF. The CDR3, as DNA: TGTGCCAGCAGTGGAAGCGGGAGCACCTACAATGAGCAGTTCTTC.